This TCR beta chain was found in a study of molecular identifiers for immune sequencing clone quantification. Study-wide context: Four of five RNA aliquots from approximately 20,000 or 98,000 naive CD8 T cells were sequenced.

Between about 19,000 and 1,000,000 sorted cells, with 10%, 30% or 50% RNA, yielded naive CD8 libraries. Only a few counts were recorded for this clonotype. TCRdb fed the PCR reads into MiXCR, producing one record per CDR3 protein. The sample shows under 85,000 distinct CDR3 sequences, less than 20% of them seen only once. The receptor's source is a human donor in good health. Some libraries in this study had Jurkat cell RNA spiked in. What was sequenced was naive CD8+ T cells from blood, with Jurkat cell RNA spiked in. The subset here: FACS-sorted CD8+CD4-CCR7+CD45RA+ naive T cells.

The CDR3 region is CASSAAVGTEAFF. CDR3 bases: TGTGCCAGCAGCGCAGCGGTTGGCACTGAAGCTTTCTTT. This chain uses TRBV9 with TRBJ1-1; the D is unclear. The CDR3 totals 13 residues. Trimming took 3 bases from V and 4 from J, leaving 10 bases between them. Germline values: CDR1 SGDLS, CDR2 YYNGEE. Combining the CDR3 with reference TRBV9 and TRBJ1-1 gives the whole variable domain DSGVTQTPKHLITATGQRVTLRCSPRSGDLSVYWYQQSLDQGLQFLIQYYNGEERAKGNILERFSAQQFPDLHSELNLSSLELGDSALYFCASSAAVGTEAFFGQGTRLTVV.